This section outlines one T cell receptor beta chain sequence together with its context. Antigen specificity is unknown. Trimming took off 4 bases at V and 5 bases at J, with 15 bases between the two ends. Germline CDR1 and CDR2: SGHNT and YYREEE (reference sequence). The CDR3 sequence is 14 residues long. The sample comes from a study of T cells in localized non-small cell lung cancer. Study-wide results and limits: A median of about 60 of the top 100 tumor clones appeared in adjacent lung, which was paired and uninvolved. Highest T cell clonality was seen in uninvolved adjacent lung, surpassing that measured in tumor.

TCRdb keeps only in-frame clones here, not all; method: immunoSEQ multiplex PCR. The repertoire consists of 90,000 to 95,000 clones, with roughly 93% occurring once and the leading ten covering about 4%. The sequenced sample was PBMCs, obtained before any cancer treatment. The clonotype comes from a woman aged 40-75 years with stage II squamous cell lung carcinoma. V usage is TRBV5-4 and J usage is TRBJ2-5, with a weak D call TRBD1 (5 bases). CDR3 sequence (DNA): TGTGCCAGCAGCGGCGAGTTTAGGGGCGAGACCCAGTACTTC. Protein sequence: CASSGEFRGETQYF.